The subject of this entry is one T cell receptor (delta chain). No antigen is known for it. The protein given by TCRdb reflects a much larger clone and differs at residue 5 from this DNA's translation, likely from a read error; the protein shown is the DNA's translation. This record belongs to a study of gammadelta T cells in human blood. TCRdb called clones anew from the RT-PCR reads with CATT. The sample has some 1,000 delta-chain clones, 30% to 40% seen once; the top ten hold approximately 20%. Study-level points and caveats: Microbial exposure appeared to drive polyclonal γδ T cell expansion after birth.

CDR3 size: 16 residues. From germline, CDR1 is GEAIGNYY and CDR2 EKD. The trim removed 1 base at V and 0 bases at J, leaving 1 base unmatched. The source is a human donor. The specimen was Vgamma9Vdelta2 gamma-delta T cells from infant blood. This chain uses TRDV2 with TRDJ1; TRDD3 matches at 13 bases. The J gene is absent in TCRdb and was assigned here via DNA matching to germline. For the CDR3, the DNA is TGTGCCTGTGACACACTGGGGGATACGCACACCGATAAACTCATCTTT. Translation gives CACDTLGDTHTDKLIF.